There are a few counts of the clone carrying this T cell receptor (beta chain). Preparation of the TCRbeta library was carried out with unique molecular identifiers. MiXCR, run by TCRdb on the PCR reads, gives a single entry per CDR3 protein. The table records hundreds of thousands of distinct CDR3 sequences, approximately 15% of them present only once. The data stem from a study of T-cell reconstitution after alpha-beta-depleted transplantation in children. The CDR3 is 17 amino acids. Trimming cost V 4 bases and J 3 bases, with 22 bases left between them. The TCR was taken from a male patient aged 2-9 years who had a stem cell transplant for acute lymphoblastic leukemia, so the T cells may come from the graft donor. The sample was PBMCs, mostly from graft donor cells, taken 360 days after TCRalphabeta/CD19-depleted stem cell transplant. The V and J genes are TRBV12-3 or TRBV12-4 and TRBJ2-7; maybe TRBD1 (6 bases). CDR3 sequence reads: CASSWSGAPERRYEQYF. CDR3 nucleotides: TGTGCCAGCAGTTGGTCAGGGGCCCCCGAACGTCGCTACGAGCAGTACTTC.